The 28 T cell receptor beta chains below were found in one sample sequenced in a study of blood T cells in healthy people across ages. Then a second PCR, running about 6 to 12 cycles, was carried out with a sample-barcoded 5' primer and a J-beta primer mix. TCRdb analysed the 5' RACE reads with MiXCR anew, one entry per CDR3 protein. Of roughly 800,000 distinct CDR3 sequences detected, about 26% appear once; the ten largest clones hold about 2.9%. These data were also filed under a second study, of T cells of mothers and their children.

The specimen sequenced was blood. The receptors were gathered from a boy younger than 18 in good health.

This clonotype was seen a few times. The rearrangement uses TRBV7-9 and TRBJ1-6; a weak D match, TRBD1 (6 bases). CDR1 is SEHNR and CDR2 is FQNEAQ in the germline V gene (reference sequence). This CDR3 spans 15 amino acids. V shed 2 bases and J shed 5 bases, with 10 bases lying between them. The CDR3 DNA follows: TGTGCCAGCAGCTTATTAACAGGGAATAATTCACCCCTCCACTTT. As protein: CASSLLTGNNSPLHF. Based on the CDR3 plus reference TRBV7-9 and TRBJ1-6, the full variable domain is DTGVSQNPRHKITKRGQNVTFRCDPISEHNRLYWYRQTLGQGPEFLTYFQNEAQLEKSRLLSDRFSAERPKGSFSTLEIQRTEQGDSAMYLCASSLLTGNNSPLHFGNGTRLTVT.

This clonotype came up a few times. The chain combines TRBV5-1 with TRBJ2-2; TRBD1 aligns across 9 bases. V gave up 3 bases and J gave up 8 bases; unmatched junction bases: 5. Germline CDR1 and CDR2: SGHRS and YFSETQ. CDR3 length equals 14 residues. The CDR3 sequence: CASSWGQGVGELFF. Written as DNA, the CDR3 is TGCGCCAGCAGCTGGGGACAGGGAGTAGGGGAGCTGTTTTTT.

V gene TRBV12-3 or TRBV12-4 combines with J gene TRBJ1-5; tentative D call: TRBD1 (5 bases). This CDR3 contains 14 residues. The V end was cut by 2 bases, the J end by 4 bases, with 9 bases between. CDR3 bases: TGTGCCAGCAGTTTAACGACAGCTAATCAGCCCCAGCATTTT. Protein sequence: CASSLTTANQPQHF.

This clonotype turned up a few times. The DNA for the CDR3 is TGTGCCAGCAGCTTCACAGGGCCTAATGAAAAACTGTTTTTT. This codes for CASSFTGPNEKLFF. This sequence joins TRBV7-9 and TRBJ1-4; a possible D gene is TRBD1 (6 bases). Germline V gene lookup returns CDR1 SEHNR and CDR2 FQNEAQ (reference sequence). The CDR3 is 14 residues long. V dropped 3 bases and J dropped 3 bases, with 8 bases sitting between them.

Comments on this clonotype: One end of the junction fails to match germline, which may point to a read error. The chain combines TRBV20-1 with TRBJ1-2; D gene unclear. Germline CDR1 DFQATT, CDR2 SNEGSKA (reference sequence). The CDR3 runs to 15 residues. The CDR3 DNA reads TGCAGTGCTACCCCAGGCGGCCATTCCTCCTATGGCCACACCTTC. Its protein product is CSATPGGHSSYGHTF.

This chain links TRBV12-3 or TRBV12-4 with TRBJ1-2, with a possible D match to TRBD1 (5 bases). Trimming shortened V by 6 bases and J by 6 bases, and 14 bases separated the two germline ends. This CDR3 region has 13 residues. This chain's CDR3 is CASRFQTRDGYTF. CDR3 sequence (DNA): TGTGCCAGCAGATTTCAAACCAGGGATGGCTACACCTTC.

The chain has TRBV6-6 and TRBJ2-7; possible D gene TRBD2, 5 bases. The CDR3 is made up of 16 amino acids. The germline V and J ends were trimmed by 2 bases and 1 base, with 15 bases remaining between them. Germline CDR1 and CDR2: MNHNY and SVGAGI (reference sequence). CDR3 sequence reads: CASSYRSEGRSYEQYF. In DNA form, the CDR3 reads TGTGCCAGCAGTTACAGGAGTGAGGGAAGGTCCTACGAGCAGTACTTC.

This clonotype was counted only a few times. This chain links TRBV18 with TRBJ2-3; 7 nucleotides line up with TRBD2. Germline V gives CDR1 KGHSH, CDR2 LQKENI. CDR3 size: 16 residues. J was trimmed by 1 base and V by 1 base; bases with no gene match: 5. As DNA, the CDR3 is TGTGCCAGCTCACCACGTCGGGGGGTCGGCACAGATACGCAGTATTTT. As protein: CASSPRRGVGTDTQYF.

The chain carries TRBV12-3 or TRBV12-4 and TRBJ1-2; possibly TRBD1 for D (5 bases). V dropped 7 bases and J dropped 0 bases, with 18 bases sitting between them. The CDR3 runs to 16 residues. The CDR3 loop is CASKVGGRPTNYGYTF. The CDR3 coding sequence is TGTGCCAGCAAGGTGGGGGGACGCCCAACTAACTATGGCTACACCTTC.

The chain is built from TRBV7-8 and TRBJ2-5, with a possible D match to TRBD2 (6 bases). Deletions cut 2 bases from V and 0 bases from J, with 7 bases between. The CDR3 length is 14 residues. Germline V lookup: CDR1 SGHVS, CDR2 FQNEAQ. The CDR3 protein is CASSLWGDQETQYF. CDR3 nucleotide sequence: TGTGCCAGCAGCTTATGGGGGGACCAAGAGACCCAGTACTTC.

The chain couples TRBV29-1 to TRBJ2-7; D uncertain. Germline V CDR1 and CDR2: SQVTM, ANQGSEA. Trimming shortened V by 4 bases and J by 1 base, and 11 bases separated the two germline ends. The CDR3 has 13 residues. The DNA for the CDR3 is TGCAGCGTTGCGGTCGCAGGTTCCTACGAGCAGTACTTC. As protein: CSVAVAGSYEQYF.

This clonotype has a handful of counts. The V and J genes are TRBV15 and TRBJ2-6, with D unresolved. CDR3 length: 16 amino acids. The V and J ends lost 3 bases and 0 bases respectively, with 9 bases between them. Germline lookup yields CDR1 LNHNV and CDR2 YYDKDF (reference sequence). CDR3 protein: CATSRALFSGANVLTF. The CDR3 DNA follows: TGTGCCACCAGCAGGGCCCTCTTCTCTGGGGCCAACGTCCTGACTTTC. Full variable domain (missing parts from reference TRBV15 and TRBJ2-6): DAMVIQNPRYQVTQFGKPVTLSCSQTLNHNVMYWYQQKSSQAPKLLFHYYDKDFNNEADTPDNFQSRRPNTSFCFLDIRSPGLGDTAMYLCATSRALFSGANVLTFGAGSRLTVL.

The chain joins TRBV5-5 to TRBJ2-2, with 8 bases that match TRBD2. The CDR3 is made up of 15 amino acids. Germline CDR1 is SGHKS and CDR2 is YYEKEE (reference sequence). J lost 2 bases, V lost 6 bases, and 6 bases had no gene match. The CDR3 sequence: CASTVAGFNTGELFF. CDR3 sequence (DNA): TGTGCCAGCACCGTAGCGGGGTTTAACACCGGGGAGCTGTTTTTT.

J is TRBJ2-1 and V is TRBV30, with D possibly matching TRBD2 (5 bases). The germline gives CDR1 GTSNPN, CDR2 SVGIG (reference sequence). The CDR3 covers 14 residues. V was trimmed by 0 bases and J by 9 bases, leaving 15 bases between them. The CDR3 nucleotides read TGTGCCTGGAGTGTACTTCAGATGAGCGGTGAGCAGTTCTTC. Encoded protein: CAWSVLQMSGEQFF.

This clonotype was observed a handful of times. This chain connects TRBV5-1 to TRBJ2-3; the D gene is possibly TRBD2 (7 bases). The CDR3 consists of 16 residues. The ends were cut back, 1 base at V and 6 bases at J, with 18 bases in the middle. Per germline, CDR1 SGHRS and CDR2 YFSETQ. The DNA for the CDR3 is TGCGCCAGCAGCTTGTATCGGGCGGGGGCGAAGGATACGCAGTATTTT. Amino acid sequence: CASSLYRAGAKDTQYF.

This clonotype was detected a few times. The chain carries TRBV20-1 and TRBJ2-1; D is unclear. V was clipped by 6 bases and J by 8 bases, with 11 bases between them. Germline loops: CDR1 DFQATT, CDR2 SNEGSKA (reference sequence). The CDR3 contains 11 residues. CDR3 coding DNA: TGCAGTGCCGACAAAAGTGATGAGCAGTTCTTC. This encodes CSADKSDEQFF.

The chain is built from TRBV6-1 and TRBJ2-3, with 9 positions matching TRBD1. This CDR3 has 13 amino acids. Trimming cost V 6 bases and J 6 bases; bases outside gene matches: 4. Per the germline V gene, CDR1 is MNHNS and CDR2 is SASEGT. The CDR3 loop is CASRATGGDTQYF. The CDR3 DNA sequence: TGTGCCAGCAGGGCTACAGGGGGCGATACGCAGTATTTT.

The chain links TRBV7-3 to TRBJ1-1; D is unclear. Germline V lookup: CDR1 SGHTA, CDR2 FQGTGA. The CDR3 sequence is 13 residues long. V was cut by 2 bases and J by 6 bases, with 10 bases left in between. The CDR3 spells CASSLFMWAEAFF. As DNA, the CDR3 is TGTGCCAGCAGCTTATTCATGTGGGCTGAAGCTTTCTTT.

This clonotype appeared a few times. V gene TRBV27 combines with J gene TRBJ1-2; D is ambiguous. V dropped 4 bases and J dropped 4 bases, with 22 bases sitting between them. CDR3 length: 17 residues. Per the germline V gene, CDR1 is MNHEY and CDR2 is SMNVEV (reference sequence). CDR3 amino acids: CASSSLGYSLGSYGYTF. DNA of the CDR3: TGTGCCAGCAGTTCCCTAGGATACAGCTTGGGGTCCTATGGCTACACCTTC.

This chain connects TRBV6-4 to TRBJ2-3; either TRBD1 or TRBD2 may supply D (5 bases each). Between the trimmed V and J ends, which lost 5 bases and 2 bases, there was a span of 14 bases. The CDR3 has 15 residues. Germline V CDR1 and CDR2: MRHNA, SNTAGT. The DNA for the CDR3 is TGTGCCAGCAGTTCCGGGGCGGCCCACACAGATACGCAGTATTTT. Protein sequence: CASSSGAAHTDTQYF.

The table lists this clonotype with a few counts. The chain joins TRBV20-1 to TRBJ2-5; possibly TRBD2 for D (5 bases). This CDR3 is built from 15 residues. V gave up 1 base and J gave up 5 bases, with 17 bases separating them. CDR1 DFQATT and CDR2 SNEGSKA come from the germline V gene (reference sequence). This CDR3 is CSARGKSGMVETQYF. The CDR3, as DNA: TGCAGTGCTAGAGGGAAATCGGGGATGGTGGAGACCCAGTACTTC.

This clonotype was seen a handful of times. V usage is TRBV7-9 and J usage is TRBJ1-1, with 9 bases fitting TRBD1. Germline CDR1 is SEHNR and CDR2 is FQNEAQ (reference sequence). V gave up 5 bases and J gave up 5 bases; unmatched junction bases: 9. The CDR3 consists of 15 residues. The CDR3 loop is CASSRTGTGKTEAFF. CDR3 DNA sequence: TGTGCCAGCAGCCGGACCGGGACAGGGAAAACTGAAGCTTTCTTT.

This clonotype was seen a handful of times. The rearrangement links TRBV9 to TRBJ2-7, with D perhaps matching TRBD1 (5 bases). V was clipped by 0 bases and J by 3 bases, with 7 bases between them. Germline V lookup: CDR1 SGDLS, CDR2 YYNGEE. The CDR3 is made up of 13 amino acids. The CDR3 sequence is CASSVDQGYEQYF. CDR3 bases: TGTGCCAGCAGCGTAGACCAGGGCTACGAGCAGTACTTC.

This chain connects TRBV2 to TRBJ1-2; 9 bases are a match to TRBD1. CDR3 length: 14 amino acids. The junction had 9 bases not matched to a gene; V was cut back by 5 bases and J by 8 bases. CDR1 SNHLY and CDR2 FYNNEI come from the germline V gene. The CDR3 coding sequence is TGTGCCAGCAGTCCCATGAGGGACAGGGTCGGCTACACCTTC. Residues: CASSPMRDRVGYTF.

This clonotype was seen more than once but under ten times. The chain is built from TRBV6-5 and TRBJ2-7, with 7 bases fitting TRBD2. CDR3 length: 14 amino acids. V gave up 5 bases and J gave up 3 bases; unmatched junction bases: 7. The V gene's germline CDR1 is MNHEY and CDR2 SVGAGI. CDR3 in amino acids: CASSPGLVVYEQYF. CDR3 nucleotides: TGTGCCAGCAGTCCAGGACTAGTAGTCTACGAGCAGTACTTC.

This chain joins TRBV6-5 and TRBJ1-2, with a tentative D call TRBD1 (6 bases). The CDR3 covers 17 residues. The V gene's germline CDR1 is MNHEY and CDR2 SVGAGI. V gave up 0 bases and J gave up 2 bases, with 16 bases separating them. In DNA, the CDR3 is TGTGCCAGCAGTTACTCGATGGCCCGGACAGCAAACTATGGCTACACCTTC. It translates to CASSYSMARTANYGYTF.

The V and J genes are TRBV10-3 and TRBJ2-2, with TRBD1 matching over 9 bases. This CDR3 region has 15 residues. CDR1 is ENHRY, CDR2 SYGVKD, per germline. Losses at the gene ends were 6 bases for V and 3 bases for J; bases not matched to a gene: 5. The DNA for the CDR3 is TGTGCCATCAGCTCGGGACAGGGAGACACCGGGGAGCTGTTTTTT. Protein: CAISSGQGDTGELFF.

This clonotype was observed a single time. The CDR3: CSAVTTSGGHYEQYF. The CDR3 nucleotides are TGCAGTGCTGTTACGACTAGCGGGGGACACTACGAGCAGTACTTC. This chain connects TRBV20-1 to TRBJ2-7; the match to TRBD2 covers 12 bases. The V gene end was trimmed by 5 bases and the J gene end by 3 bases; junction bases not matched to a gene: 8. In germline, CDR1 is DFQATT, CDR2 SNEGSKA (reference sequence). The CDR3 covers 15 residues.